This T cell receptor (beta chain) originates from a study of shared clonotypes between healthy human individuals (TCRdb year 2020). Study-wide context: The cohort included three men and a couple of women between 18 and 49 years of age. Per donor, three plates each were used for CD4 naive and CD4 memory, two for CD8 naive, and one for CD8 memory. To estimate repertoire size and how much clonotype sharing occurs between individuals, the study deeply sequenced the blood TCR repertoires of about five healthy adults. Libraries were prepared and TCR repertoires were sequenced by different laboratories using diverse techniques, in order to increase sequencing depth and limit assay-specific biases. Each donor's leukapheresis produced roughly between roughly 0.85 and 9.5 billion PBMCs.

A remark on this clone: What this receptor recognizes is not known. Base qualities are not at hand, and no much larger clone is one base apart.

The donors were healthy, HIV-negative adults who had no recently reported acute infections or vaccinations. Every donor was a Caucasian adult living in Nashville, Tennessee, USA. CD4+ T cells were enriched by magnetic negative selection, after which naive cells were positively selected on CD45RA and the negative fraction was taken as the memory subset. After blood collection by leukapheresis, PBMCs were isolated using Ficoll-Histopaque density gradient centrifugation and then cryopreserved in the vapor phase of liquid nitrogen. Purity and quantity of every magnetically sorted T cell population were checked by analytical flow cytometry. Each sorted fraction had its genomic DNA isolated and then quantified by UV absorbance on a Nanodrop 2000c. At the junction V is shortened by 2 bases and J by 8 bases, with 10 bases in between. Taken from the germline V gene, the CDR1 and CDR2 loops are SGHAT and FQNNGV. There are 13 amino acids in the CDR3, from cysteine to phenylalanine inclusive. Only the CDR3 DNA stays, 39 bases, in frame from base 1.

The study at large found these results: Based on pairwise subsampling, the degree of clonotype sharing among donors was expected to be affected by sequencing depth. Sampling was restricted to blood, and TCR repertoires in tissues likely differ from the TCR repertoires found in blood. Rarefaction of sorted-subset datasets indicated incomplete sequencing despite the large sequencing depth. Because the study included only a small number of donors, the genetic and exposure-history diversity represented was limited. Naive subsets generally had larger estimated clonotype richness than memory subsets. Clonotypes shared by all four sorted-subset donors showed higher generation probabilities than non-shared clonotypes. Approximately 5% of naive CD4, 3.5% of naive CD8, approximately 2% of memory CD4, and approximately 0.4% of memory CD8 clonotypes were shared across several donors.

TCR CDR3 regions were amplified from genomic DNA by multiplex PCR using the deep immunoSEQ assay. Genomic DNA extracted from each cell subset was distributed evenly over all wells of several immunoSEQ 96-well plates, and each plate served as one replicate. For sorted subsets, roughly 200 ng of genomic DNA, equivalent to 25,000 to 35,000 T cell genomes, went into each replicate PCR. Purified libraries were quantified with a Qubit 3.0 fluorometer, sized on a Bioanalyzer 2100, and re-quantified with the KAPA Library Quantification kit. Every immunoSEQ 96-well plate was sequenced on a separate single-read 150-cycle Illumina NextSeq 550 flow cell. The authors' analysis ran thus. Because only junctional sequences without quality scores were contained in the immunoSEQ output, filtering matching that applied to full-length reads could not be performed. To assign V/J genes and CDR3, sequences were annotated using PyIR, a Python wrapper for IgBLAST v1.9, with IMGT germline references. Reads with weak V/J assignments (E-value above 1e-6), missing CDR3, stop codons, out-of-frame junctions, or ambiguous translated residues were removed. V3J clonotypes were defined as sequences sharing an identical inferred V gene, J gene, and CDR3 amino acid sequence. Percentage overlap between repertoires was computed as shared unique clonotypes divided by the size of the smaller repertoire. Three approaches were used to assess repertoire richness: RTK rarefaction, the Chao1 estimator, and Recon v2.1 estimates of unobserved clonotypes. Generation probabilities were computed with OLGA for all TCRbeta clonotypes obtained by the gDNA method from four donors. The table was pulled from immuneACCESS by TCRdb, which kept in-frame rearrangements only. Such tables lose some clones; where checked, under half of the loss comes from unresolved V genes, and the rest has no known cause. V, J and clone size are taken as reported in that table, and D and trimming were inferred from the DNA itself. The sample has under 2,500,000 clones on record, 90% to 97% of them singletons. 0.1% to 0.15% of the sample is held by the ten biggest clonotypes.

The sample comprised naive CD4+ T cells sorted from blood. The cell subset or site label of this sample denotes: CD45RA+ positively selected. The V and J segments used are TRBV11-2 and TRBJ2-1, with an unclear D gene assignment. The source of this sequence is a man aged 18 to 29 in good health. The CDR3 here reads CASSLFDPHEQFF. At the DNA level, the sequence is TGTGCCAGCAGCTTATTCGACCCCCATGAGCAGTTCTTC.